A selection of T cell receptor beta chains follows, all from one sample in a study of regulatory T cells in long-lasting Graves disease. TCRdb itself ran the multiplex PCR reads through MiXCR, one entry per CDR3 protein. The data hold about half a million distinct CDR3 sequences, with approximately 12% observed a single time. This sample was shared with a second study, whose subject was T cells in Graves' hyperthyroidism and ophthalmopathy.

Here the sequenced sample was peripheral blood mononuclear cells (PBMCs), taken at new diagnosis, from a patient treated with antithyroid drugs. These receptors all come from a woman in her 30s with Graves disease. Each CDR3 is given with its conserved first and last residue. Each record gives: D gene, J gene, clone size, V gene, CDR3 DNA, CDR3 protein. The D gene is left open where the match is weak. The size entry is marked missing in some rows and otherwise reads once, few, many or a size class.

D gene: .
J gene: TRBJ2-3
clone size: .
V gene: TRBV5-1
CDR3 DNA: TGCGCCAGCAGCATTTACAGAGATACGCAGTATTTT
CDR3 protein: CASSIYRDTQYF

D gene: .
J gene: TRBJ2-7
clone size: many
V gene: TRBV20-1
CDR3 DNA: TGCAGTGTCATGCACTCGGTACTAGCTTACTCCTACGAGCAGTACTTC
CDR3 protein: CSVMHSVLAYSYEQYF

D gene: .
J gene: TRBJ1-5
clone size: many
V gene: TRBV19
CDR3 DNA: TGTGCCAGTAGTGTTACGAGGGGCGGCAATCAGCCCCAGCATTTT
CDR3 protein: CASSVTRGGNQPQHF

D gene: TRBD2
J gene: TRBJ2-7
clone size: .
V gene: TRBV7-9
CDR3 DNA: TGTGCCAGCAGCTTAGGGGGACTAGCGGGAGGTCCACGTAGCTACGAGCAGTACTTC
CDR3 protein: CASSLGGLAGGPRSYEQYF

D gene: .
J gene: TRBJ2-7
clone size: .
V gene: TRBV13
CDR3 DNA: TGTGCCAGCAGCCGAACCCTCGCCCTAGAGAGCTACTCCTACGAGCAGTACTTC
CDR3 protein: CASSRTLALESYSYEQYF

D gene: TRBD1
J gene: TRBJ2-7
clone size: .
V gene: TRBV20-1
CDR3 DNA: TGCAGTGCTTCCGGGACAGGGGGCGGGCAGTACTTC
CDR3 protein: CSASGTGGGQYF

D gene: .
J gene: TRBJ2-2
clone size: many
V gene: TRBV11-1
CDR3 DNA: TGTGCCAGCAGCTCTAGGCGGGCCGGGGAGCTGTTTTTT
CDR3 protein: CASSSRRAGELFF

D gene: TRBD1
J gene: TRBJ2-7
clone size: many
V gene: TRBV28
CDR3 DNA: TGTGCCAGCAGAGTAGACAGGGGGGCCCTCTACGAGCAGTACTTC
CDR3 protein: CASRVDRGALYEQYF

D gene: TRBD2
J gene: TRBJ2-1
clone size: many
V gene: TRBV28
CDR3 DNA: TGTGCCAGCAGTTACGCGGGGGGGAGCGGCTACAATGAGCAGTTCTTC
CDR3 protein: CASSYAGGSGYNEQFF

D gene: TRBD2
J gene: TRBJ2-3
clone size: many
V gene: TRBV29-1
CDR3 DNA: TGCAGCGTTGAAGAGGATCTAGCGGGACTCACCGATACGCAGTATTTT
CDR3 protein: CSVEEDLAGLTDTQYF

D gene: .
J gene: TRBJ1-5
clone size: .
V gene: TRBV24-1
CDR3 DNA: TGTGCCACCAGTGATTCGGGATGGGCCGATATTCGGCCCCAGCATTTT
CDR3 protein: CATSDSGWADIRPQHF

D gene: .
J gene: TRBJ1-1
clone size: many
V gene: TRBV3-1
CDR3 DNA: TGTGCCAGCAGGCCTACTGGGGTCACTGAAGCTTTCTTT
CDR3 protein: CASRPTGVTEAFF

D gene: .
J gene: TRBJ2-1
clone size: many
V gene: TRBV6-5
CDR3 DNA: TGTGCCAGCAGTTCTTCCGGGACCGAGAACTACAATGAGCAGTTCTTC
CDR3 protein: CASSSSGTENYNEQFF

D gene: TRBD1
J gene: TRBJ2-7
clone size: many
V gene: TRBV27
CDR3 DNA: TGTGCCAGCAGTTCCAAGGGGGCTTCATCCTACGAGCAGTACTTC
CDR3 protein: CASSSKGASSYEQYF

D gene: TRBD2
J gene: TRBJ2-4
clone size: .
V gene: TRBV11-2
CDR3 DNA: TGTGCCAGCAGCTTACGGCCAGCGGGATCGTGGATGATCTTTAGCAAAAACATTCAGTACTTC
CDR3 protein: CASSLRPAGSWMIFSKNIQYF

D gene: TRBD1
J gene: TRBJ2-7
clone size: many
V gene: TRBV6-1
CDR3 DNA: TGTGCCAGCCGGACAGGGGCCCACGAGCAGTACTTC
CDR3 protein: CASRTGAHEQYF

D gene: .
J gene: TRBJ1-2
clone size: few
V gene: TRBV4-1
CDR3 DNA: TGCGCCAGCAGCCATCCCCTAGGAGTGGAGAAAGATGGCTACACCTTC
CDR3 protein: CASSHPLGVEKDGYTF

D gene: TRBD1
J gene: TRBJ2-3
clone size: many
V gene: TRBV5-1
CDR3 DNA: TGCGCCAGCAGCCAGGGGGACAGGAGAACAGATACGCAGTATTTT
CDR3 protein: CASSQGDRRTDTQYF

D gene: .
J gene: TRBJ1-4
clone size: few
V gene: TRBV3-1
CDR3 DNA: TGTGCCAGCAGTCGCCTTAATGAAAAACTGTTTTTT
CDR3 protein: CASSRLNEKLFF

D gene: .
J gene: TRBJ2-2
clone size: .
V gene: TRBV12-3/TRBV12-4
CDR3 DNA: TGTGCCAGCAGTATAAGCTTGTGGAACACCGGGGAGCTGTTTTTT
CDR3 protein: CASSISLWNTGELFF

D gene: .
J gene: TRBJ2-1
clone size: many
V gene: TRBV11-3
CDR3 DNA: TGTGCCAGCAGCCCCCGGGGACGGGGAGGAATCGAAGAGCAGTTCTTC
CDR3 protein: CASSPRGRGGIEEQFF

D gene: TRBD2
J gene: TRBJ2-1
clone size: many
V gene: TRBV2
CDR3 DNA: TGTGCCAGCAGTCCCCTAACTAGCGGAATATACAATGAGCAGTTCTTC
CDR3 protein: CASSPLTSGIYNEQFF